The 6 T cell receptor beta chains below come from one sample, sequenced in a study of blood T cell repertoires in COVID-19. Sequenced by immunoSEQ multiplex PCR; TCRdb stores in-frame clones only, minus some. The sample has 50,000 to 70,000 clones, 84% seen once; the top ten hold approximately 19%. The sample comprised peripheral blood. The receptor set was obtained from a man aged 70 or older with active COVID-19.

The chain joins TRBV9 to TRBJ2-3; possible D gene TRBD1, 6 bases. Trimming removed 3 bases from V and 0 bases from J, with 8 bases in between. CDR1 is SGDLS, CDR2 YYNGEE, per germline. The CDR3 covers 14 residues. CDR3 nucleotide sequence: TGTGCCAGCAGCGGACAGGTTAGCACAGATACGCAGTATTTT. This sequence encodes CASSGQVSTDTQYF.

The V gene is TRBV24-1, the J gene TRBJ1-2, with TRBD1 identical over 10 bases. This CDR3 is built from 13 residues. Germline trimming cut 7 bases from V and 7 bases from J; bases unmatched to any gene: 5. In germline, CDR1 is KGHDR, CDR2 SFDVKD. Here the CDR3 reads CATSRQGAAGYTF. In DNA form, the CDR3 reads TGTGCCACCAGCAGACAGGGGGCGGCTGGCTACACCTTC.

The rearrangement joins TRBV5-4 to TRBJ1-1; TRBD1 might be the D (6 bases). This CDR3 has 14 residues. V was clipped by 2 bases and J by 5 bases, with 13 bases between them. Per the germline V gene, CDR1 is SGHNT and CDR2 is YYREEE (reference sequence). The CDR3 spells CASSLGGADTEAFF. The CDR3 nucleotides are TGTGCCAGCAGCTTAGGGGGGGCGGATACTGAAGCTTTCTTT.

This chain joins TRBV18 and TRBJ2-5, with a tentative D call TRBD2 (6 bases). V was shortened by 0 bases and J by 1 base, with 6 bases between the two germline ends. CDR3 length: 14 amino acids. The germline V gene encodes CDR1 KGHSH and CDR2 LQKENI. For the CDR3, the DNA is TGTGCCAGCTCACCACCGGAGGGCCAAGAGACCCAGTACTTC. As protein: CASSPPEGQETQYF. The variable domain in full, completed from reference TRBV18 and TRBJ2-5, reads NAGVMQNPRHLVRRRGQEARLRCSPMKGHSHVYWYRQLPEEGLKFMVYLQKENIIDESGMPKERFSAEFPKEGPSILRIQQVVRGDSAAYFCASSPPEGQETQYFGPGTRLLVL.

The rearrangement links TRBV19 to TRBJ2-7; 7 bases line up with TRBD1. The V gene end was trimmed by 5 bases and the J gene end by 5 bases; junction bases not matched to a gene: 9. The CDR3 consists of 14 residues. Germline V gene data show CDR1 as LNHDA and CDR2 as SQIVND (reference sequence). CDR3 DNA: TGTGCCAGTAGTGCCCGGGACAGACGGGACGAGCAGTACTTC. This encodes CASSARDRRDEQYF.

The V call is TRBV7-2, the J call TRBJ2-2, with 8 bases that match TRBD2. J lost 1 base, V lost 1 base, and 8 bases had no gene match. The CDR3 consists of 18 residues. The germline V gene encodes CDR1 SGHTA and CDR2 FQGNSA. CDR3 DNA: TGTGCCAGCAGCTTAGTATTCGGGGGGGCAGGGAACACCGGGGAGCTGTTTTTT. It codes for CASSLVFGGAGNTGELFF.